The clone carrying this T cell receptor beta chain was detected a few times. Its antigen is unknown. The CDR3 has 14 amino acids. V gave up 3 bases and J gave up 3 bases; unmatched junction bases: 3. The record originates from a study of blood T cells in healthy people across ages. Study results and caveats: No one knew whether donors had CMV, which possibly confounded expanded clonotype changes.

Together with a sample-barcoded 5' primer, a J-beta primer mix was included in a second PCR lasting roughly 6 to 12 cycles. TCRdb reprocessed the 5' RACE reads with MiXCR, giving one entry per CDR3 protein. The table shows 650,000 to 1,000,000 distinct CDR3 sequences, with less than 60% occurring only once. This sequence was found in a man older than 75 in good health. The sequenced material came from blood. The genes are TRBV12-3 or TRBV12-4 and TRBJ1-1; 8 nucleotides line up with TRBD1. The CDR3 here is CASSFQGADTEAFF. The CDR3 bases are TGTGCCAGCAGTTTTCAGGGGGCTGACACTGAAGCTTTCTTT.